The sequence of this T cell receptor (beta chain) was determined in a study of blood T cell repertoires in COVID-19. Study-wide context: Specimens from acute and convalescent COVID-19 originated in the United States, Italy and Spain.

Study processing details: Amplifying reference gene primers gave estimates of nucleated cell counts. Sequencing used immunoSEQ multiplex PCR; TCRdb keeps in-frame clones, though not all of them. The DNA was the basis for D and trimming; V, J and clone size are from that table. Among some 91,000 clones listed, around 80% were seen once. From germline, CDR1 is SGHRS and CDR2 YFSETQ. The CDR3 consists of 16 residues. J gave up 2 bases and V 0 bases, and 7 bases lay outside the gene matches. The TCR sequence derives from a man between 65 and 79 years old with acute or convalescent COVID-19. What was sequenced was peripheral blood. The chain has TRBV5-1 and TRBJ2-5; 7 nucleotides align to TRBD2. CDR3 nucleotide sequence: TGCGCCAGCAGCTTGGCCGGGGGAGCGGGGCAAGAGACCCAGTACTTC. This sequence encodes CASSLAGGAGQETQYF.